These T cell receptor beta chains were read from a single sample in a study of blood T cell repertoires in COVID-19. Profiled with immunoSEQ multiplex PCR; TCRdb holds only in-frame clones, not every one. This repertoire shows about 130,000 clones, around 73% found once; its top ten account for roughly 11%. The specimen sequenced was peripheral blood. Receptor source: a man aged 55 to 70 who had recovered from COVID-19. Each CDR3 is given with its conserved first and last residue.

V	J	CDR3
TRBV28	TRBJ2-3	CATQGVSSTDTQYF
TRBV4-3	TRBJ1-1	CASSQDLGQGGTEAFF
TRBV12-3/TRBV12-4	TRBJ2-5	CASSFGGRETQYF
TRBV19	TRBJ1-5	CASSIEFDNSGSQPQHF
TRBV18	TRBJ1-2	CASSRLDRELYGYTF
TRBV7-9	TRBJ2-7	CASSFPRTSGTYEQYF
TRBV18	TRBJ1-5	CASSQGQGGDQGNQPQHF
TRBV7-8	TRBJ2-1	CASSVTPGVTRANEQFF
TRBV5-4	TRBJ1-2	CASSRDRTTPFYGYTF
TRBV27	TRBJ2-5	CASRPGLGIGTQYF
TRBV7-2	TRBJ2-7	CASSLPGRGQSEQYF
TRBV2	TRBJ1-4	CASSEYGGSTNEKLFF
TRBV7-3	TRBJ2-3	CASSPSPRGGTDTQYF
TRBV6-4	TRBJ1-4	CASSPSGTGPFGLFF
TRBV6-5	TRBJ1-2	CASSSVREGYTF
TRBV19	TRBJ1-4	CATLGEDEKLFF
TRBV4-3	TRBJ2-2	CASSQHRTGKSPGELFF
TRBV12-2	TRBJ1-6	CASRLGNPGAYNSPLHF
TRBV6-2/TRBV6-3	TRBJ2-7	CASSQAGYEQYF
TRBV7-8	TRBJ1-6	CASSARQNNSPLHF
TRBV7-2	TRBJ1-2	CASGSLDRVPNYGYTF